Below are 23 T cell receptor beta chains sequenced from a single sample in a study of T cell repertoires in cytomegalovirus infection. Their target antigens are unknown. TCRdb reanalysed the reads using MiXCR and keeps one entry per CDR3 protein. Among about 770,000 distinct CDR3 sequences listed, around 29% were seen once. The source material was cultured CD8+ T cells from PBMCs, sampled from culture after CMV antigen stimulation. Every receptor here comes from a human donor in good health (CMV status not recorded). Some clones in this sample may be carry-over from other donors' samples.

This clonotype was seen a few times. The V call is TRBV5-1, the J call TRBJ1-2; no definite D call. Germline lookup yields CDR1 SGHRS and CDR2 YFSETQ. V lost 4 bases to trimming and J lost 8 bases, with 15 bases between them. The CDR3 runs 13 residues. The CDR3 protein is CASSPVEGGGYTF. As DNA, the CDR3 is TGCGCCAGCAGCCCCGTGGAGGGCGGGGGCTACACCTTC.

There are a few counts of this clonotype. The chain couples TRBV12-3 or TRBV12-4 to TRBJ2-7; 8 bases align to TRBD1. The CDR3 totals 17 residues. The V gene end was trimmed by 4 bases and the J gene end by 3 bases; junction bases not matched to a gene: 14. The DNA for the CDR3 is TGTGCCAGCAGTTCTAACCTCGGACAGGGTGGCGTCTACGAGCAGTACTTC. This sequence encodes CASSSNLGQGGVYEQYF.

This clonotype came up a few times. This rearrangement joins TRBV29-1 to TRBJ1-1; D not certain. V lost 5 bases to trimming and J lost 0 bases, with 7 bases between them. CDR1 SQVTM and CDR2 ANQGSEA come from the germline V gene. This CDR3 spans 12 amino acids. CDR3 loop: CSVKRMNTEAFF. CDR3 in DNA: TGCAGCGTTAAAAGGATGAACACTGAAGCTTTCTTT.

This clonotype was recorded many times. The J gene is TRBJ1-4, the V gene TRBV7-2, with a possible D match to TRBD1 (5 bases). This CDR3 has 17 amino acids. The germline V and J ends were trimmed by 4 bases and 4 bases, with 19 bases remaining between them. Germline CDR1 is SGHTA and CDR2 is FQGNSA. In nucleotides, the CDR3 is TGTGCCAGCAGCTCCCCTGAAGGAGTCGGGGGTAATGAAAAACTGTTTTTT. This encodes CASSSPEGVGGNEKLFF.

This clonotype was picked up one time. The chain uses TRBV19 and TRBJ1-3; D gene uncertain. This CDR3 spans 14 amino acids. Germline-derived CDR1 and CDR2 are LNHDA and SQIVND (reference sequence). V shed 4 bases and J shed 8 bases, with 15 bases lying between them. As DNA, the CDR3 is TGTGCCAGTAGTAGAATGACCAGGTTGGACACCATATATTTT. Its translation is CASSRMTRLDTIYF.

This clonotype was recorded a few times. J is TRBJ2-5 and V is TRBV12-3 or TRBV12-4, with a tentative D call TRBD2 (6 bases). CDR3 length: 16 amino acids. V shed 0 bases and J shed 6 bases, with 17 bases lying between them. The CDR3 region is CASSLASGDQVKTQYF. CDR3 in DNA: TGTGCCAGCAGTTTAGCTTCGGGGGACCAGGTTAAGACCCAGTACTTC.

This clonotype was picked up a small number of times. V gene TRBV29-1 combines with J gene TRBJ2-5, with 10 bases matching TRBD2. V gave up 2 bases and J gave up 7 bases; unmatched junction bases: 7. CDR1 and CDR2 from the germline V gene are SQVTM and ANQGSEA. This CDR3 region has 14 residues. CDR3 protein: CSVEPSGGGRTQYF. The CDR3 DNA is TGCAGCGTTGAACCCAGCGGGGGGGGCCGGACCCAGTACTTC. The variable domain in full, with the rest retrieved from reference TRBV29-1 and TRBJ2-5, is SAVISQKPSRDICQRGTSLTIQCQVDSQVTMMFWYRQQPGQSLTLIATANQGSEATYESGFVIDKFPISRPNLTFSTLTVSNMSPEDSSIYLCSVEPSGGGRTQYFGPGTRLLVL.

This clonotype was counted ten times or more. The chain has TRBV7-9 and TRBJ1-1; TRBD1 agrees at 11 bases. Trimming at V came to 4 bases and at J to 5 bases, leaving 6 bases not matched to a gene. The germline CDR1 and CDR2 sequences are SEHNR and FQNEAQ (reference sequence). CDR3 length: 15 amino acids. In DNA form, the CDR3 reads TGTGCCAGCAGCTCATGGGACAGGGGGGGGACTGAAGCTTTCTTT. Amino acids: CASSSWDRGGTEAFF.

V gene TRBV5-5 combines with J gene TRBJ2-3; TRBD1 might be the D (5 bases). The germline CDR1 and CDR2 sequences are SGHKS and YYEKEE (reference sequence). V lost 5 bases to trimming and J lost 5 bases, with 6 bases between them. The CDR3 consists of 11 residues. CDR3 coding DNA: TGTGCCAGCAGAACAGGAGATACGCAGTATTTT. Translation: CASRTGDTQYF.

This clonotype has a count of ten or more. The chain joins TRBV27 to TRBJ2-1; D is perhaps TRBD2 (5 bases). The CDR3 has 13 residues. CDR1 and CDR2 from the germline V gene are MNHEY and SMNVEV (reference sequence). V lost 6 bases and J 7 bases, leaving 13 bases between the germline ends. CDR3 in amino acids: CASSLGPGNEQFF. Here the CDR3 DNA reads TGTGCCAGCAGCTTAGGGCCGGGGAATGAGCAGTTCTTC.

The rearrangement uses TRBV4-1 and TRBJ2-1, with D perhaps matching TRBD1 (5 bases). Looked up from germline, CDR1 is MGHRA and CDR2 is YSYEKL. This CDR3 contains 15 residues. Trimming pared 4 bases from V and 0 bases from J, leaving 10 bases between. CDR3 nucleotides: TGCGCCAGCAGCCCCGACAGTATCTCCTACAATGAGCAGTTCTTC. Protein product: CASSPDSISYNEQFF.

The rearrangement uses TRBV5-6 and TRBJ1-3, with D hard to call. Looked up from germline, CDR1 is SGHDT and CDR2 is YYEEEE. Trimming pared 4 bases from V and 6 bases from J, leaving 8 bases between. CDR3 length equals 12 residues. CDR3 nucleotide sequence: TGTGCCAGCAGCACCCTGGTAAACACCATATATTTT. This codes for CASSTLVNTIYF.

There are a few counts of this clonotype. The chain joins TRBV10-3 to TRBJ2-7, with D possibly being TRBD2 (6 bases). V was trimmed by 4 bases and J by 2 bases, leaving 6 bases between them. The CDR3 length is 12 residues. Germline V CDR1 and CDR2: ENHRY, SYGVKD. The CDR3 region is CAISGGAYEQYF. CDR3 DNA: TGTGCCATCAGTGGGGGGGCCTACGAGCAGTACTTC.

This clonotype was seen a handful of times. The V gene is TRBV5-8, the J gene TRBJ2-2, with D tentatively TRBD1 (6 bases). Germline CDR1 is SGHTS and CDR2 is YDEGEE. Trimming removed 3 bases from V and 8 bases from J, with 17 bases in between. The CDR3 spans 15 residues. The CDR3 DNA follows: TGTGCCAGCAGCTGGACCCTTACAGGGCAAGGGGAGCTGTTTTTT. This codes for CASSWTLTGQGELFF. Filled out from reference TRBV5-8 and TRBJ2-2, the complete variable domain reads EAGVTQSPTHLIKTRGQQATLRCSPISGHTSVYWYQQALGLGLQFLLWYDEGEERNRGNFPPRFSGRQFPNYSSELNVNALELEDSALYLCASSWTLTGQGELFFGEGSRLTVL.

This clonotype was detected only a few times. The J gene is TRBJ2-1, the V gene TRBV4-3; TRBD1 is a possible D gene (6 bases). This CDR3 has 15 amino acids. Germline CDR1 and CDR2: LGHNA and YSLEER. V was cut by 4 bases and J by 2 bases, with 12 bases left in between. The DNA of the CDR3 is TGCGCCAGCAGCCGTAAACAGGGAGCCTACAATGAGCAGTTCTTC. Translated: CASSRKQGAYNEQFF.

The rearrangement uses TRBV5-5 and TRBJ1-2; TRBD1 is a possible D gene (5 bases). V shed 0 bases and J shed 3 bases, with 9 bases lying between them. The CDR3 is 14 amino acids. CDR1 SGHKS and CDR2 YYEKEE come from the germline V gene (reference sequence). CDR3 coding DNA: TGTGCCAGCAGCTTGGCCTGGGGGGACTATGGCTACACCTTC. Its translation: CASSLAWGDYGYTF.

The chain has TRBV3-1 and TRBJ2-5; no reliable D call. Trimming cost V 4 bases and J 2 bases, with 8 bases left between them. Germline V CDR1 and CDR2: LGHDT, YNNKEL (reference sequence). CDR3 length: 13 residues. The CDR3 DNA follows: TGTGCCAGCAGCCCCCGATTTCAAGAGACCCAGTACTTC. Protein product: CASSPRFQETQYF.

The J gene is TRBJ1-2, the V gene TRBV7-9; tentatively, D is TRBD1 (6 bases). CDR1 and CDR2 (germline): SEHNR, FQNEAQ (reference sequence). The CDR3 consists of 14 residues. V lost 5 bases to trimming and J lost 3 bases, with 13 bases between them. The CDR3 reads CASSTEGDHYGYTF. Written as DNA, the CDR3 is TGTGCCAGCAGCACCGAGGGGGACCACTATGGCTACACCTTC.

This clonotype was observed at least ten times. Compared with germline, one end of the junction differs, possibly owing to a read error. This chain uses TRBV5-1 with TRBJ2-3; D is unresolved. CDR1 is SGHRS, CDR2 YFSETQ, per germline. The CDR3 is 15 amino acids. The CDR3 coding sequence is TGTGCCAGCAGCTTAGGAACCACTAGCACAGATACGCAGTATTTT. This sequence encodes CASSLGTTSTDTQYF. Drawing the rest from reference TRBV5-1 and TRBJ2-3, the complete variable domain is KAGVTQTPRYLIKTRGQQVTLSCSPISGHRSVSWYQQTPGQGLQFLFEYFSETQRNKGNFPGRFSGRQFSNSRSEMNVSTLELGDSALYLCASSLGTTSTDTQYFGPGTRLTVL.

This clonotype was seen ten or more times. V and J are TRBV6-6 and TRBJ2-1, with TRBD2 matching over 10 bases. Trimming cost V 0 bases and J 0 bases; bases outside gene matches: 11. Germline V gives CDR1 MNHNY, CDR2 SVGAGI (reference sequence). CDR3 length equals 20 residues. The CDR3 DNA sequence: TGTGCCAGCAGTTACTCTGAAGCGGGGGGGCCCGGAAGCTCCTACAATGAGCAGTTCTTC. This sequence encodes CASSYSEAGGPGSSYNEQFF.

The chain employs TRBV6-5 and TRBJ2-5; D ambiguous. The CDR3 consists of 11 residues. Trimming removed 3 bases at V and 7 bases at J, with 6 bases between. Germline-derived CDR1 and CDR2 are MNHEY and SVGAGI. CDR3 in amino acids: CASSYRMTQYF. The DNA for the CDR3 is TGTGCCAGCAGTTATAGGATGACCCAGTACTTC.

In this sample, this clonotype turned up many times. The chain employs TRBV28 and TRBJ1-6, with 7 bases identical to TRBD1. The CDR3 has 15 amino acids. Looked up from germline, CDR1 is MDHEN and CDR2 is SYDVKM. V lost 5 bases, J lost 7 bases, and 8 bases stayed unmatched. DNA for the CDR3: TGTGCCAGCAGTCCATCGACAGGGCCGAATTCACCCCTCCACTTT. Translation gives CASSPSTGPNSPLHF.

V is TRBV6-2 or TRBV6-3 and J is TRBJ2-7; D gene ambiguous. CDR1 and CDR2 (germline): MNHEY, SVGEGT. V dropped 2 bases and J dropped 0 bases, with 11 bases sitting between them. This CDR3 comprises 15 residues. The CDR3 protein is CASSYGRSPSYEQYV. The CDR3 DNA is TGTGCCAGCAGTTACGGGCGGAGCCCCTCCTACGAGCAGTACGTC.